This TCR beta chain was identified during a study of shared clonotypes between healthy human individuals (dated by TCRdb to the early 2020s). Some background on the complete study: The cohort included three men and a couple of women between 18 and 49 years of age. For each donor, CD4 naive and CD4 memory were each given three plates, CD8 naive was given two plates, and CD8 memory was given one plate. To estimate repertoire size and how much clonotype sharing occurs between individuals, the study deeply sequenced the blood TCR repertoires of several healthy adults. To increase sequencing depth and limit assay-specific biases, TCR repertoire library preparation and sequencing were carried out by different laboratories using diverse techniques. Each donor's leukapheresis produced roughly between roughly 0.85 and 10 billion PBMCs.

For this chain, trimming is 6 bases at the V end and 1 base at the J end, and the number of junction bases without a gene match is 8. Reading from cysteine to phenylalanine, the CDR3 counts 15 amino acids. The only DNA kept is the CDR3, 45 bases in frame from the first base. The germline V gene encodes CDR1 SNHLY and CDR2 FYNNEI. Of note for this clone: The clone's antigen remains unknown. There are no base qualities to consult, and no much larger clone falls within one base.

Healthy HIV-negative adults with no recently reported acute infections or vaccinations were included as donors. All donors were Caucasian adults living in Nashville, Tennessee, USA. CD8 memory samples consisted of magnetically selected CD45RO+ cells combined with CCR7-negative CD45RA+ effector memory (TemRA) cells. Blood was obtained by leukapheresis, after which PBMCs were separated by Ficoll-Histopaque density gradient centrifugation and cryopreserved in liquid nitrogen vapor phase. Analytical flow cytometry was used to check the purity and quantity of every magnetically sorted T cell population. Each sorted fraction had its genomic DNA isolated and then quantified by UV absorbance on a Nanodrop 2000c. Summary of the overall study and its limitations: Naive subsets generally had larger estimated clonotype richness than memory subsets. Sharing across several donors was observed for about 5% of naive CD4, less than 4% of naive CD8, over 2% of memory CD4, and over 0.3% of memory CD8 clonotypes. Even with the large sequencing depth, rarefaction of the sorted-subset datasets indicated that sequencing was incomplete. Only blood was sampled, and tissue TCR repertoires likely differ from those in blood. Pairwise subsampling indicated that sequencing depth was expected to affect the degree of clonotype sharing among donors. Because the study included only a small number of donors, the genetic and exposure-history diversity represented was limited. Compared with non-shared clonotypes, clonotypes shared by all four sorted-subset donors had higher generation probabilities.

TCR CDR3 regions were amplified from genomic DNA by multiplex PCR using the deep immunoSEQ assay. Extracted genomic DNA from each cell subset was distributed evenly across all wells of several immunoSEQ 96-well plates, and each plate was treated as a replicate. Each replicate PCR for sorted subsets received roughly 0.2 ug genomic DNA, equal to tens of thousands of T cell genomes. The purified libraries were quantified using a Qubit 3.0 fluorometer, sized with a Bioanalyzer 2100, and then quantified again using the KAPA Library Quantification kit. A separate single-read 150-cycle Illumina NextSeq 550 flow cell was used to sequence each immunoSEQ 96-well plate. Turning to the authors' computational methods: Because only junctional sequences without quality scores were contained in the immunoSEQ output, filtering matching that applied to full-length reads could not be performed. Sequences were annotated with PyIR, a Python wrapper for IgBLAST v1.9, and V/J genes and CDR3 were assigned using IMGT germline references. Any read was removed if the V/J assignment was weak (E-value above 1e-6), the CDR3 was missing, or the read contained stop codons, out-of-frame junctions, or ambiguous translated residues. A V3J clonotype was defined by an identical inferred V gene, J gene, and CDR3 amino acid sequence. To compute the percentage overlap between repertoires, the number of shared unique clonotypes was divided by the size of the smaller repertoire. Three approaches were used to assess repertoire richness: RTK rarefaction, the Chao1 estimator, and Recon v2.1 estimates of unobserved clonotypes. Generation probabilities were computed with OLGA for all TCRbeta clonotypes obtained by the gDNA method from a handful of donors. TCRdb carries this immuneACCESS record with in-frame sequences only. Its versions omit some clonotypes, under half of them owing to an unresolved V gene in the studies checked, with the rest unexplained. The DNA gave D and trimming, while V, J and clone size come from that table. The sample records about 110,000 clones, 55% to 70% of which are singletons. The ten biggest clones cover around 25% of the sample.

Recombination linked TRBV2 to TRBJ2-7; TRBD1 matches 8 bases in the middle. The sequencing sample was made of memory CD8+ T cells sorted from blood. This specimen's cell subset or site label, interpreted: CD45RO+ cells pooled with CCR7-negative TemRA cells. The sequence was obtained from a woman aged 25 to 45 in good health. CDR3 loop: CASRTDRAKSYEQYF. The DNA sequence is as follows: TGTGCCAGCAGGACGGACAGGGCGAAGTCCTACGAGCAGTACTTC.